What follows are 32 T cell receptor beta chains derived from one specimen sequenced in a study of blood T cells in healthy people across ages. The second PCR ran roughly 7 to 11 cycles with a sample-barcoded 5' primer and J-beta primers. TCRdb re-derived calls from the 5' RACE reads in MiXCR, one entry per CDR3 protein. Of 550,000 to 650,000 distinct CDR3 sequences in the sample, about 29% were seen once. This sample also appeared in a second study, on T cells of mothers and their children.

The material sequenced was blood. The origin of the receptors is a boy younger than 10 in good health.

The table lists this clonotype with a few counts. The genes are TRBV20-1 and TRBJ2-5; D is unclear. CDR1 is DFQATT, CDR2 SNEGSKA, per germline (reference sequence). The CDR3 spans 10 residues. The V end was cut by 6 bases, the J end by 5 bases, with 7 bases between. The CDR3, as DNA: TGCAGTGCCTCTAAGGAGACCCAGTACTTC. It codes for CSASKETQYF.

The genes are TRBV18 and TRBJ1-4, with D perhaps TRBD1 (5 bases). Trimming left V 5 bases short and J 8 bases short, with 15 bases between. There are 14 residues in the CDR3. Germline CDR1 KGHSH, CDR2 LQKENI. The CDR3 sequence is CASSEGQGREKLFF. CDR3 coding DNA: TGTGCCAGCTCAGAGGGGCAGGGACGCGAAAAACTGTTTTTT.

The chain uses TRBV6-6 and TRBJ2-3; no clear D gene. Germline-derived CDR1 and CDR2 are MNHNY and SVGAGI (reference sequence). V lost 2 bases to trimming and J lost 0 bases, with 9 bases between them. This CDR3 has 15 residues. The CDR3 loop is CASSYGQLSTDTQYF. CDR3 sequence (DNA): TGTGCCAGCAGTTACGGCCAGCTTAGCACAGATACGCAGTATTTT.

The chain employs TRBV6-5 and TRBJ2-5, with 9 bases lining up with TRBD2. The ends lost 3 bases at V and 0 bases at J; junction bases unmatched: 8. Germline-derived CDR1 and CDR2 are MNHEY and SVGAGI. There are 17 residues in the CDR3. The CDR3 DNA sequence: TGTGCCAGCAGTTATCGGGTCCTAGCGGGGAACCAAGAGACCCAGTACTTC. As protein: CASSYRVLAGNQETQYF.

This clonotype showed up just a few times. The rearrangement uses TRBV3-1 and TRBJ2-1; D perhaps matches TRBD2 (6 bases). This CDR3 spans 15 amino acids. Germline CDR1 reads LGHDT; CDR2 reads YNNKEL (reference sequence). The V and J ends lost 3 bases and 10 bases respectively, with 19 bases between them. The CDR3 DNA is TGTGCCAGCAGCCAGCTGGGCCCTATAGCGGACGAGCAGTTCTTC. Amino acid sequence: CASSQLGPIADEQFF.

This clonotype was counted only a few times. This chain uses TRBV9 with TRBJ1-4; 8 nucleotides agree with TRBD1. CDR1 and CDR2 (germline): SGDLS, YYNGEE. J gave up 2 bases and V 0 bases, and 0 bases lay outside the gene matches. CDR3 length equals 15 residues. The DNA of the CDR3 is TGTGCCAGCAGCGTAGCAGGGGGCACTAATGAAAAACTGTTTTTT. Encoded protein: CASSVAGGTNEKLFF.

This clonotype showed up just a few times. The chain uses TRBV2 and TRBJ1-4; a weak D match, TRBD1 (6 bases). The CDR3 extends over 13 amino acids. The V gene lost 7 bases and the J gene lost 7 bases, with 13 bases spanning the gap. Germline V CDR1 and CDR2: SNHLY, FYNNEI. CDR3 residues: CASNQGLSEKLFF. As DNA, the CDR3 is TGTGCCAGCAACCAGGGGCTAAGTGAAAAACTGTTTTTT.

The rearrangement joins TRBV5-5 to TRBJ1-2; perhaps TRBD1 as D (5 bases). CDR1 and CDR2 from the germline V gene are SGHKS and YYEKEE (reference sequence). Trimming took 0 bases from V and 4 from J, leaving 10 bases between them. The CDR3 is 14 residues long. CDR3 coding DNA: TGTGCCAGCAGCTTGGTTCAGGGCCTCTATGGCTACACCTTC. Translating gives CASSLVQGLYGYTF.

This clonotype was found a few times. The chain combines TRBV12-3 or TRBV12-4 with TRBJ2-5, with 10 nucleotides matching TRBD2. The J call may be wrong; the DNA end is better matched by TRBJ2-1. The CDR3 consists of 15 residues. As DNA, the CDR3 is TGTGCCAGCAGTTTAGGTCTAGCGGGAGATGGTGAGCAGTTCTTC. It specifies CASSLGLAGDGEQFF.

This chain links TRBV7-2 with TRBJ1-2; D not resolved. V gave up 5 bases and J gave up 2 bases, with 9 bases separating them. CDR3 length: 13 residues. CDR1 is SGHTA, CDR2 FQGNSA, per germline. The CDR3 bases are TGTGCCAGCAGCCTGTGGGAGAACTATGGCTACACCTTC. It encodes CASSLWENYGYTF.

The chain links TRBV7-8 to TRBJ1-4, with D hard to call. Germline values: CDR1 SGHVS, CDR2 FQNEAQ. This CDR3 has 13 residues. Between the trimmed V and J ends, which lost 1 base and 8 bases, there was a span of 8 bases. The CDR3 reads CASSLGELEKLFF. The DNA for the CDR3 is TGTGCCAGCAGCTTAGGGGAACTAGAAAAACTGTTTTTT.

The chain uses TRBV15 and TRBJ2-5; TRBD2 might be the D (6 bases). CDR1 and CDR2 from the germline V gene are LNHNV and YYDKDF (reference sequence). V was shortened by 5 bases and J by 2 bases, with 21 bases between the two germline ends. The length of the CDR3 is 17 residues. CDR3 in amino acids: CATSDLGRTQPQETQYF. CDR3 DNA: TGTGCCACCAGCGATCTAGGGAGGACGCAGCCACAAGAGACCCAGTACTTC. The whole variable domain, filled in from reference TRBV15 and TRBJ2-5, reads DAMVIQNPRYQVTQFGKPVTLSCSQTLNHNVMYWYQQKSSQAPKLLFHYYDKDFNNEADTPDNFQSRRPNTSFCFLDIRSPGLGDTAMYLCATSDLGRTQPQETQYFGPGTRLLVL.

This clonotype was counted only a few times. The V call is TRBV27, the J call TRBJ2-7; 10 bases are shared with TRBD2. V shed 4 bases, J shed 4 bases, and the junction held 4 bases outside the gene matches. CDR3 length: 14 amino acids. The germline gives CDR1 MNHEY, CDR2 SMNVEV (reference sequence). The CDR3 DNA reads as TGTGCCAGCAGTTGGACTAGCGGCCGGTACGAGCAGTACTTC. It encodes CASSWTSGRYEQYF.

The table lists this clonotype with a few counts. The V call is TRBV7-6, the J call TRBJ2-7, with 11 bases that match TRBD2. CDR3 length: 15 residues. Trimming removed 5 bases from V and 3 bases from J; junction bases left unmatched: 6. Germline V gene data show CDR1 as SGHVS and CDR2 as FNYEAQ. Here the CDR3 reads CASSPGTSGRYEQYF. DNA for the CDR3: TGTGCCAGCAGCCCTGGGACTAGCGGCCGCTACGAGCAGTACTTC.

This clonotype was picked up a small number of times. The rearrangement links TRBV7-8 to TRBJ2-2, with D hard to call. Germline V gives CDR1 SGHVS, CDR2 FQNEAQ. V was trimmed by 1 base and J by 5 bases, leaving 8 bases between them. The CDR3 has 14 amino acids. The CDR3 nucleotides read TGTGCCAGCAGCTTAGTTGTGGGAACCGGGGAGCTGTTTTTT. Translated, it gives CASSLVVGTGELFF. The whole variable domain, remainder taken from reference TRBV7-8 and TRBJ2-2, is GAGVSQSPRYKVAKRGQDVALRCDPISGHVSLFWYQQALGQGPEFLTYFQNEAQLDKSGLPSDRFFAERPEGSVSTLKIQRTQQEDSAVYLCASSLVVGTGELFFGEGSRLTVL.

Only a few counts were recorded for this clonotype. J is TRBJ2-1 and V is TRBV9; 16 bases agree with TRBD2. CDR3 length: 20 residues. Germline CDR1 SGDLS, CDR2 YYNGEE. V dropped 3 bases and J dropped 0; count of bases not matched to a gene: 9. As DNA, the CDR3 is TGTGCCAGCAGCGCGCTGGGACTAGCGGGGGGGTCGAGCTCCTACAATGAGCAGTTCTTC. Amino acids: CASSALGLAGGSSSYNEQFF.

The chain couples TRBV12-3 or TRBV12-4 to TRBJ2-1, with D hard to call. This CDR3 contains 15 residues. V was cut by 4 bases and J by 2 bases, with 12 bases left in between. The CDR3 loop is CASSSPETPYNEQFF. The CDR3 coding sequence is TGTGCCAGCAGTTCTCCGGAAACACCCTACAATGAGCAGTTCTTC.

The chain is built from TRBV5-5 and TRBJ2-5; D is undetermined. Trimming took 2 bases from V and 1 from J, leaving 15 bases between them. Looked up from germline, CDR1 is SGHKS and CDR2 is YYEKEE (reference sequence). The CDR3 spans 16 residues. The CDR3 spells CASSFEWAATQETQYF. The CDR3 nucleotides read TGTGCCAGCAGCTTTGAGTGGGCCGCCACCCAAGAGACCCAGTACTTC.

V usage is TRBV20-1 and J usage is TRBJ2-7; 8 bases fit TRBD1. V lost 2 bases, J lost 2 bases, and 5 bases stayed unmatched. CDR3 length: 14 amino acids. The germline CDR1 and CDR2 sequences are DFQATT and SNEGSKA (reference sequence). The CDR3 protein is CSARLGQGPYEQYF. CDR3 nucleotides: TGCAGTGCTAGACTTGGACAGGGTCCCTACGAGCAGTACTTC.

The chain has TRBV10-3 and TRBJ2-5, with TRBD2 as a possible D gene (6 bases). Matching the DNA end better, TRBJ2-7 makes the J call doubtful. The CDR3 extends over 13 amino acids. From germline, CDR1 is ENHRY and CDR2 SYGVKD. CDR3 DNA sequence: TGTGCCATCAGTGACGGAGGGGACGACGAGCAGTACTTC. Translated, it gives CAISDGGDDEQYF.

CDR3 nucleotide sequence: TGTGCCAGCAGCCCCGTTCGGGGCTCCGGGGCCAACGTCCTGACTTTC. This encodes CASSPVRGSGANVLTF. V gene TRBV11-2 combines with J gene TRBJ2-6; D is tentatively TRBD1 or TRBD2 (5 bases each). Germline V gives CDR1 SGHAT, CDR2 FQNNGV. V was shortened by 5 bases and J by 4 bases, with 15 bases between the two germline ends. The CDR3 runs to 16 residues.

This clonotype was picked up a small number of times. This chain uses TRBV10-3 with TRBJ2-7; tentatively, D is TRBD1 or TRBD2 (7 bases each). Trimming pared 3 bases from V and 4 bases from J, leaving 16 bases between. The CDR3 is 15 amino acids. CDR1 is ENHRY and CDR2 is SYGVKD in the germline V gene. Here the CDR3 DNA reads TGTGCCATCAGTGATCAGGGGGACTATCGTTACGAGCAGTACTTC. Its protein is CAISDQGDYRYEQYF.

The chain couples TRBV7-2 to TRBJ2-4; D possibly corresponds to TRBD1 (8 bases). The germline V gene encodes CDR1 SGHTA and CDR2 FQGNSA. Trimming stripped 5 bases from V and 0 bases from J, with 23 bases between. The CDR3 consists of 19 residues. The CDR3: CASSPQGGTMPLAKNIQYF. CDR3 sequence (DNA): TGTGCCAGCAGCCCACAGGGGGGGACGATGCCCCTAGCCAAAAACATTCAGTACTTC.

Only a few counts were recorded for this clonotype. This rearrangement joins TRBV12-3 or TRBV12-4 to TRBJ2-1, with 12 bases identical to TRBD2. The CDR3 covers 16 residues. The V gene end was trimmed by 3 bases and the J gene end by 6 bases; junction bases not matched to a gene: 6. This chain's CDR3 is CASSFSLAGGSNEQFF. DNA for the CDR3: TGTGCCAGCAGTTTCTCCCTAGCGGGGGGGAGCAATGAGCAGTTCTTC.

This clonotype appeared a few times. The chain employs TRBV6-2 or TRBV6-3 and TRBJ2-7; 9 nucleotides line up with TRBD2. This CDR3 region has 17 residues. V shed 0 bases and J 0 bases; nucleotides not matched to a gene: 6. Germline V lookup: CDR1 MNHEY, CDR2 SVGEGT. CDR3 sequence (DNA): TGTGCCAGCAGTTACTCGCCGGCTAGCGGGACCTCCTACGAGCAGTACTTC. Its protein product is CASSYSPASGTSYEQYF.

This clonotype was counted a few times. The chain carries TRBV10-2 and TRBJ2-3, with unresolved D. Germline V gene lookup returns CDR1 WSHSY and CDR2 SAAADI. The CDR3 consists of 15 residues. V dropped 5 bases and J dropped 1 base, with 13 bases sitting between them. DNA of the CDR3: TGCGCCAGCAGTATCCTACCCCCTGGCACAGATACGCAGTATTTT. It specifies CASSILPPGTDTQYF.

This clonotype showed up just a few times. The chain couples TRBV20-1 to TRBJ1-2; possible D gene TRBD1, 6 bases. V lost 6 bases and J lost 6, with 29 bases in between. This CDR3 spans 17 amino acids. Germline CDR1 and CDR2: DFQATT and SNEGSKA (reference sequence). The CDR3 loop reads CSAAGRGPLSPHNGYTF. As DNA, the CDR3 is TGCAGTGCCGCCGGACGGGGGCCCCTGTCACCTCATAATGGCTACACCTTC.

V is TRBV6-2 or TRBV6-3 and J is TRBJ2-7; D not resolved. V lost 5 bases and J lost 7, with 27 bases in between. The CDR3 loop spans 17 amino acids. CDR1 and CDR2 (germline): MNHEY, SVGEGT. CDR3 loop: CASSIFGFVDSLSEQYF. CDR3 DNA: TGTGCCAGCAGTATATTCGGATTTGTTGACTCCCTCTCGGAGCAGTACTTC.

This clonotype was seen more than once but under ten times. The genes are TRBV10-3 and TRBJ1-6; 7 bases are a match to TRBD1. The CDR3 is 15 residues long. Germline V CDR1 and CDR2: ENHRY, SYGVKD. With 4 bases clipped from V and 8 bases from J, the junction kept 8 bases outside the gene matches. CDR3 bases: TGTGCCATCAGTGCCGGGACAGTGAATGATTCACCCCTCCACTTT. This translates into CAISAGTVNDSPLHF.

About this clonotype itself: Compared with germline, one end of the junction differs, possibly owing to a read error. This CDR3 reads CASGFSVAIGNIQYF. In DNA form, the CDR3 reads TGTGCCAGCGGCTTTAGTGTGGCCATTGGAAACATTCAGTACTTC. V is TRBV7-9 and J is TRBJ2-4; D not certain. This CDR3 has 15 residues. The germline V gene has CDR1 SEHNR and CDR2 FQNEAQ (reference sequence).

The chain carries TRBV27 and TRBJ2-3, with D possibly matching TRBD1 (5 bases). The CDR3 extends over 13 amino acids. In germline, CDR1 is MNHEY, CDR2 SMNVEV (reference sequence). V shed 0 bases and J shed 9 bases, with 10 bases lying between them. The CDR3 region is CASSLSLRTTQYF. DNA of the CDR3: TGTGCCAGCAGTTTATCGTTGCGGACAACGCAGTATTTT.

The V gene is TRBV7-3, the J gene TRBJ1-6; 7 nucleotides align to TRBD1. With V trimmed by 4 bases and J by 8 bases, 5 bases remained unmatched. Germline V CDR1 and CDR2: SGHTA, FQGTGA. The CDR3 spans 14 residues. The CDR3 nucleotides are TGTGCCAGCAGCTCCGGACAGGCCTATTCACCCCTCCACTTT. Its protein is CASSSGQAYSPLHF.